The clone carrying this T cell receptor beta chain showed up many times. Its antigen remains unidentified. This sample was included in a study of human T cells and chemical hapten exposure. Overall study context: Minor volume differences among pooled libraries chiefly drove per-sample TCR yield variation. General observations from the study: DPC sensitization did not alter TCRs above 1 in 1000 frequency.

As the library was built, unique molecular identifiers were attached to individual cDNA molecules. In the original processing: With a range of about 23,224 to 750,000, the median per sample was about 87,000 TCRs. One entry per CDR3 protein results from TCRdb running MiXCR on the RACE reads. It is TCRdb's table, rather than the study itself, that gives the V and J calls and clone size. The repertoire holds over 35,000 distinct CDR3 sequences, approximately 4% seen once, with 5.6% in the top ten. The junction had 9 bases not matched to a gene; V was cut back by 8 bases and J by 5 bases. There are 14 residues in the CDR3. Germline V gene sequence: CDR1 MNHEY, CDR2 SVGAGI. Time point noted: healthy volunteer bleed at 6 weeks. Total RNA was extracted from unfractionated whole blood.

The V call is TRBV6-5, the J call TRBJ2-1, with 7 bases fitting TRBD2. Material for sequencing was whole blood. The receptor was derived from a human donor in good health. Some clones in this sample may be carry-over from other donors' samples. The CDR3 DNA follows: TGTGCCAGCGGACCAAGCGGGGCCGACAATGAGCAGTTCTTC. Its translation is CASGPSGADNEQFF.